The sequence of this T cell receptor (beta chain) was determined in a study of blood T cell repertoires in COVID-19. Overall study: Collection of acute and convalescent COVID-19 samples took place in the United States, Italy and Spain. T cells, B-cell-depleted T cells, or PBMCs provided the cDNA or gDNA that served as material.

CDR1 is SGHRS and CDR2 is YFSETQ in the germline V gene. Trimming cost V 0 bases and J 6 bases, with 13 bases left between them. This CDR3 contains 16 residues. In the original workflow: The assay estimated nucleated cells by amplifying reference gene primers. The protocol was immunoSEQ multiplex PCR, while the TCRdb copy is restricted to in-frame clones and leaves out a portion. D and trimming come from the DNA, and the V and J calls and clone size come from that table. There are over 200,000 clones in the sample; around 82% occur only once, and roughly 8.7% lies in the top ten. This receptor was taken from a man in his forties with active or convalescent COVID-19. Sequencing input: peripheral blood. V is TRBV5-1 and J is TRBJ1-6; D remains unclear. CDR3 sequence reads: CASSLGDSQLNSPLHF. CDR3 sequence (DNA): TGCGCCAGCAGCTTGGGCGACTCACAACTTAATTCACCCCTCCACTTT.